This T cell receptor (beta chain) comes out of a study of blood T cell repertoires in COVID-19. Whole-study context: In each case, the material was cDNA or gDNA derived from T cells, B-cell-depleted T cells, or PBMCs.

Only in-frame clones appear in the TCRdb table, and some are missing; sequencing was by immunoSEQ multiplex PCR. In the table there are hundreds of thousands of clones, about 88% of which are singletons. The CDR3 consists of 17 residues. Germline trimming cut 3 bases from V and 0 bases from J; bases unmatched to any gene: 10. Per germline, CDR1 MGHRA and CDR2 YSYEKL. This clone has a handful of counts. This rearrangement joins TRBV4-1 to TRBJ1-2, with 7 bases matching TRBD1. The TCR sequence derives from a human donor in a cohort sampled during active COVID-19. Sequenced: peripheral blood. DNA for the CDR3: TGCGCCAGCAGCCATTCCGACAGGGTGGGGGCTAACTATGGCTACACCTTC. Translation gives CASSHSDRVGANYGYTF.